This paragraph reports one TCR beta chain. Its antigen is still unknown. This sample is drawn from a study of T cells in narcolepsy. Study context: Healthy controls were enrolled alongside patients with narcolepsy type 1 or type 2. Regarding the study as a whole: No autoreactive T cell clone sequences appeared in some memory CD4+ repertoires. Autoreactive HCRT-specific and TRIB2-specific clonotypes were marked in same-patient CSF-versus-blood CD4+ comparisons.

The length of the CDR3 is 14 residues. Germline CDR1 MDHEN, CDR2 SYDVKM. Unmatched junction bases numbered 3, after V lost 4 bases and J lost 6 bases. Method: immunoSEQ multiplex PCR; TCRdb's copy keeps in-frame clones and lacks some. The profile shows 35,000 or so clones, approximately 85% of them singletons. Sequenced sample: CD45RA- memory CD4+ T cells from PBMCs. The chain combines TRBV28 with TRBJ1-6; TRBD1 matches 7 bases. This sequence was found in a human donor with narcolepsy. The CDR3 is CASSSAGGNSPLHF. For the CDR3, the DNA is TGTGCCAGCAGTTCCGCAGGGGGTAATTCACCCCTCCACTTT.